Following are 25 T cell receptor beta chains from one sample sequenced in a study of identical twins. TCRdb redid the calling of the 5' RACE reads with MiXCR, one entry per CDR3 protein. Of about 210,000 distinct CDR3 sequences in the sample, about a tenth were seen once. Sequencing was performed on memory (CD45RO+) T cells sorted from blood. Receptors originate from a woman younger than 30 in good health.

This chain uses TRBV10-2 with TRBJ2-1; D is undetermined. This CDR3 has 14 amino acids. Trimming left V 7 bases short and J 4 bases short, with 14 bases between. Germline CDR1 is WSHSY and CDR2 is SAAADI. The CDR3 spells CASIKDRTYNEQFF. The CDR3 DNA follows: TGCGCCAGCATAAAAGACCGCACTTACAATGAGCAGTTCTTC.

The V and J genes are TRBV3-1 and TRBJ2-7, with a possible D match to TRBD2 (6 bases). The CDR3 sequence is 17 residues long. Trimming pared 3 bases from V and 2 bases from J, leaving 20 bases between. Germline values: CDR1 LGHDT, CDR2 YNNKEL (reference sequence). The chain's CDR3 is CASSQPKGRGGTYEQYF. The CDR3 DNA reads TGTGCCAGCAGCCAGCCCAAAGGAAGGGGAGGAACCTACGAGCAGTACTTC.

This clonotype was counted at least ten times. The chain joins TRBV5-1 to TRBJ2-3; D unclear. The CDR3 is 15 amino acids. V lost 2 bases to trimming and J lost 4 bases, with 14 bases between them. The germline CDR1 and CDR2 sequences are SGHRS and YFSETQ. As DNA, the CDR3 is TGCGCCAGCAGCTTTAACGGCGCCGCCTCAGATACGCAGTATTTT. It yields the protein CASSFNGAASDTQYF. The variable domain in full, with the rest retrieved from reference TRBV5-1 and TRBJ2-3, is KAGVTQTPRYLIKTRGQQVTLSCSPISGHRSVSWYQQTPGQGLQFLFEYFSETQRNKGNFPGRFSGRQFSNSRSEMNVSTLELGDSALYLCASSFNGAASDTQYFGPGTRLTVL.

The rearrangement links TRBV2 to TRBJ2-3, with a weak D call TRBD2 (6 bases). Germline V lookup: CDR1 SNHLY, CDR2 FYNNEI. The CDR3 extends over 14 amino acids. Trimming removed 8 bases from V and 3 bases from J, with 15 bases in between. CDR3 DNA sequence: TGTGCCAGCTGGGGACTTGCCTATACAGATACGCAGTATTTT. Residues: CASWGLAYTDTQYF.

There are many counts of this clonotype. The CDR3 loop is CASRSSGGTEAFF. In DNA, the CDR3 is TGTGCCAGCAGATCTTCAGGGGGCACTGAAGCTTTCTTT. The chain couples TRBV12-3 or TRBV12-4 to TRBJ1-1; 7 bases align to TRBD1. The CDR3 has 13 residues. J was trimmed by 4 bases and V by 6 bases; bases with no gene match: 5.

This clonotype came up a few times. This CDR3 is CSARSGGGTEAFF. The CDR3 nucleotides read TGCAGTGCCCGCTCGGGAGGTGGCACTGAAGCTTTCTTT. The chain carries TRBV20-1 and TRBJ1-1; D not resolved. The V end was cut by 6 bases, the J end by 4 bases, with 15 bases between. This CDR3 is 13 amino acids long. The germline V gene encodes CDR1 DFQATT and CDR2 SNEGSKA (reference sequence).

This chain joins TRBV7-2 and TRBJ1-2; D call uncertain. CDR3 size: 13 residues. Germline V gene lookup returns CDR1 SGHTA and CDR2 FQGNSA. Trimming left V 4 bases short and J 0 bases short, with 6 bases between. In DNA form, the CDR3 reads TGTGCCAGCAGCTATGGACCTAACTATGGCTACACCTTC. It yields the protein CASSYGPNYGYTF. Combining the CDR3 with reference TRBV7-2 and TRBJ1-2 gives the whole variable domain GAGVSQSPSNKVTEKGKDVELRCDPISGHTALYWYRQSLGQGLEFLIYFQGNSAPDKSGLPSDRFSAERTGGSVSTLTIQRTQQEDSAVYLCASSYGPNYGYTFGSGTRLTVV.

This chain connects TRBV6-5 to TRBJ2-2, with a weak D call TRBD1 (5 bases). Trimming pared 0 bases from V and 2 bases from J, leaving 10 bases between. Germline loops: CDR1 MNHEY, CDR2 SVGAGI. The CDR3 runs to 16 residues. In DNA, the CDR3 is TGTGCCAGCAGTTACTCCCCACAGGAAAACACCGGGGAGCTGTTTTTT. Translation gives CASSYSPQENTGELFF.

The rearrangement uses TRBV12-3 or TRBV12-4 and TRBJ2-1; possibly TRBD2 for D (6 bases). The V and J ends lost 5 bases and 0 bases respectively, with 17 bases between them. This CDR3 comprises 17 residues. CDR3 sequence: CASSLSTGGSSYNEQFF. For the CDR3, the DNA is TGTGCCAGCAGTCTCTCCACCGGGGGTAGCTCCTACAATGAGCAGTTCTTC.

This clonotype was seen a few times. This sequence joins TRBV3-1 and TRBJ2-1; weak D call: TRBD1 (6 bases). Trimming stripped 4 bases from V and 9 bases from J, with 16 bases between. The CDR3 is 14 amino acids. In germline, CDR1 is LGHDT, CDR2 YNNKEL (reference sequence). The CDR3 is CASSRDTGSAEQFF. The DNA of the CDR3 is TGTGCCAGCAGCCGGGACACTGGCAGCGCTGAGCAGTTCTTC.

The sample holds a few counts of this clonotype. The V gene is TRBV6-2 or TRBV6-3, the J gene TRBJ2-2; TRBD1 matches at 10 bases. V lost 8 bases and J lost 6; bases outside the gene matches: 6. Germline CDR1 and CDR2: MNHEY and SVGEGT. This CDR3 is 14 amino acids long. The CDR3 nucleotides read TGTGCCAGCGAACGGGACAGGGGAGCCGGGGAGCTGTTTTTT. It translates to CASERDRGAGELFF.

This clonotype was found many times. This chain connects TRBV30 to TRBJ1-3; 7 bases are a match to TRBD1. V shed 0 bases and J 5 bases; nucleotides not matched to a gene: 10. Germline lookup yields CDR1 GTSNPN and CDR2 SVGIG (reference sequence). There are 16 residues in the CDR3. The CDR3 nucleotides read TGTGCCTGGAGTGTACTTTTAGGGGGCGGACGAAACACCATATATTTT. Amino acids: CAWSVLLGGGRNTIYF.

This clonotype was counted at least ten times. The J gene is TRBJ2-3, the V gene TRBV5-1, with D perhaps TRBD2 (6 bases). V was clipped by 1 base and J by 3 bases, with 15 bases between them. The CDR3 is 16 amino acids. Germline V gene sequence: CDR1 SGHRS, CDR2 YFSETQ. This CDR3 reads CASSLYRDLGTDTQYF. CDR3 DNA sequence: TGCGCCAGCAGCTTGTACCGGGACTTGGGTACAGATACGCAGTATTTT.

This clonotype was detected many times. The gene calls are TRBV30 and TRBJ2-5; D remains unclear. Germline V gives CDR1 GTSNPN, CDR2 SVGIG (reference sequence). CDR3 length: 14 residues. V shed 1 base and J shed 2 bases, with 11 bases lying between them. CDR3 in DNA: TGTGCCTGGAGTGGTAGGCTAGTACAAGAGACCCAGTACTTC. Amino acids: CAWSGRLVQETQYF.

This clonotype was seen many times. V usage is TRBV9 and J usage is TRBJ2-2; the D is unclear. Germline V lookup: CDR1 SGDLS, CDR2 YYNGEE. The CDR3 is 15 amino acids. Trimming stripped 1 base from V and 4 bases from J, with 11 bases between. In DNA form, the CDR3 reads TGTGCCAGCAGCGTACAGAAAAGGAGCACCGGGGAGCTGTTTTTT. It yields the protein CASSVQKRSTGELFF.

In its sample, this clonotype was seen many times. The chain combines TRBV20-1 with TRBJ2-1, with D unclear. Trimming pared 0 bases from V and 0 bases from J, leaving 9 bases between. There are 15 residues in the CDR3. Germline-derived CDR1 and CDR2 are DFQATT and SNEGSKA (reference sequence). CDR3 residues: CSARDSRSSYNEQFF. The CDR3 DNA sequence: TGCAGTGCTAGAGATTCGAGGAGCTCCTACAATGAGCAGTTCTTC.

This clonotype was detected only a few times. DNA of the CDR3: TGTGCCAGCAGTAACCCGGGACTAGCGGGATACAATGAGCAGTTCTTC. Translating gives CASSNPGLAGYNEQFF. V usage is TRBV6-2 or TRBV6-3 and J usage is TRBJ2-1; 13 bases are shared with TRBD2. CDR1 MNHEY and CDR2 SVGEGT come from the germline V gene. J lost 4 bases, V lost 5 bases, and 5 bases had no gene match. The CDR3 covers 16 residues.

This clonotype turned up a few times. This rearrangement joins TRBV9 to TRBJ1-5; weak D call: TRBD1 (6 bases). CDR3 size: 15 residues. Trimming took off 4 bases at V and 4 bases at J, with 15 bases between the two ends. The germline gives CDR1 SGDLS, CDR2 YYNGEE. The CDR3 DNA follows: TGTGCCAGCAGCCCAGACGGGACACCTAATCAGCCCCAGCATTTT. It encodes CASSPDGTPNQPQHF.

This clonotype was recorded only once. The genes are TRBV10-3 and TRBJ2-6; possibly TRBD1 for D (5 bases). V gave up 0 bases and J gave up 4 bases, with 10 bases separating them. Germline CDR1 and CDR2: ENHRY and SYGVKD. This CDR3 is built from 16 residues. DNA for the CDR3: TGTGCCATCAGTGAGTCTGGGGCGCGAGGGGCCAACGTCCTGACTTTC. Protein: CAISESGARGANVLTF.

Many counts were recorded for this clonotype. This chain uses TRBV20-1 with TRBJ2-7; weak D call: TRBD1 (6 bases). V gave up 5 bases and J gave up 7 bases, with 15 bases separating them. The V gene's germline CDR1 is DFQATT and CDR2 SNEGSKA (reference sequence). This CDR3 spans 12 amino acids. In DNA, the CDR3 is TGCAGTGCTCCCCGGGACATCCGGGAGCAGTACTTC. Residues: CSAPRDIREQYF.

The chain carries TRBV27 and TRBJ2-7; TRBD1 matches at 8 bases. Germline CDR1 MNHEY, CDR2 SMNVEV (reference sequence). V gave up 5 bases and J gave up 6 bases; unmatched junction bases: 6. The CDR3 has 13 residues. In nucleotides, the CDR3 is TGTGCCAGCAGTCTTCGGACAGGGCGCGAGCAGTACTTC. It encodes CASSLRTGREQYF.

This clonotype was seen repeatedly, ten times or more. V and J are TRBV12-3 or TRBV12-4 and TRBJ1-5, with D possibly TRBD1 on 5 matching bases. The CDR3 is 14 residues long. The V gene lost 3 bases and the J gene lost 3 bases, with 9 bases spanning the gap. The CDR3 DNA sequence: TGTGCCAGCAGTTTCGTGGGGCACAATCAGCCCCAGCATTTT. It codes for CASSFVGHNQPQHF.

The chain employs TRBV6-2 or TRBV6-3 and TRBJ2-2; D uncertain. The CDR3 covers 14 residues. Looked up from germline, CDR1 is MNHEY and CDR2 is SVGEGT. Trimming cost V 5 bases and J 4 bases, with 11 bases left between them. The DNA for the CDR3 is TGTGCCAGCAGTCCTCCCCGTCCCACCGGGGAGCTGTTTTTT. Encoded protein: CASSPPRPTGELFF.

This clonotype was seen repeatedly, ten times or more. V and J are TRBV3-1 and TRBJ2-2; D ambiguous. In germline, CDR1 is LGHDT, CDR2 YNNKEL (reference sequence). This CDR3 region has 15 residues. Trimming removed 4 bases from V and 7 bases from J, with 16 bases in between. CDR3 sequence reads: CASSPPWSPGGELFF. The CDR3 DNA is TGTGCCAGCAGCCCCCCGTGGAGCCCCGGCGGGGAGCTGTTTTTT.

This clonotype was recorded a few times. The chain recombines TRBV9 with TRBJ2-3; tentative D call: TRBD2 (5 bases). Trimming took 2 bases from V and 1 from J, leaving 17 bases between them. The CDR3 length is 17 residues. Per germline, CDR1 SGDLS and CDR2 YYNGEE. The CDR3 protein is CASSVDRGPRGTDTQYF. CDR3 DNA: TGTGCCAGCAGCGTGGACCGAGGTCCGCGGGGCACAGATACGCAGTATTTT.